This T cell receptor beta chain originates from a study of cytomegalovirus exposure and HLA in healthy donors (dated 2017 in TCRdb). A note on the overall study: According to an earlier analysis of 550 to 750 of the donors, about 170 million T cells yielded some 120 million unique TCR beta sequences and approximately 280 Gb of sequence data. An early release that covered roughly 600 HLA-typed donors contained about 300 gigabases of sequencing data and tens of millions of unique TCR sequences. Of the 350 to 450 genotyped donors, 81% fell in the genetic ancestry cluster associated with self-reported Caucasian donors. The study aimed to test whether signatures of past pathogen exposure could be identified by cataloging public T cell receptors. The study profiled the T cell repertoires of hundreds of subjects by immunosequencing and related them to cytomegalovirus serostatus. Besides the first cohort of about 730 subjects, a separate validation cohort made up of around 120 different subjects was used. To predict cytomegalovirus infection status, the study brought together high-throughput TCR immunosequencing, statistical association of individual TCRs with disease status, and machine learning. In a later analysis, previously published TCR beta repertoires from more than 500 donors were re-analyzed and high-resolution HLA genotyping was added so that TCR occurrence patterns could be studied. In the later analysis, no new phenotypic data were used to find candidate immune exposures; instead, reliance was placed on TCR beta sequences and their occurrence across donors. An earlier analysis of about 600 of the donors used high-throughput TCR beta sequencing to judge whether each TCR beta V gene segment behaved as functional or pseudogenic. Donor age, sex, ethnicity and CMV serostatus were collected together with the repertoire data. A later genetic analysis took genome-wide SNP genotypes for 398 of the 666 donors and used that subset as a discovery cohort. Every repertoire in the discovery cohort had been generated on one and the same sequencing platform. Both class I and class II loci were covered by HLA typing, at four-digit resolution. Typing coverage varied by locus: 629-630 donors for A, B, C, DRB1 and DQB1; 522 for DQA1; about 590 for DPA1; fewer than 480 for DPB1. Roughly 5 DR-DQ haplotypes were handled as single units for association and clustering, since linkage in the cohort was strong. On average, about 240,000 unique TCR beta nucleotide sequences were sequenced per donor among about 400 genotyped donors of the cohort, with around 19% of those sequences being non-productive. Study-wide findings and limitations: The 87-base-pair reads could not distinguish some IMGT-functional V segments, including TRBV6-2 and TRBV6-3, so those segments were excluded. In a later analysis, TCR association rates were found to vary across HLA loci, with the most associated TCRs seen for DRB1 alleles and the fewest for HLA-C alleles. Correlated functional status among segregating V segments might reflect linkage disequilibrium, but an unknown experimental factor could not be ruled out. Across donors, most TCR sequences were observed very rarely, whereas some public TCRs were present in many individuals. For the cohort, immune exposure information was limited to CMV serostatus. In a later analysis, some 17,000 TCR beta sequences were associated with specific HLA alleles at a false discovery rate of 0.05. In the study, approximately 150 TCR beta chains were listed as associated with cytomegalovirus. A group of highly shared sequence variants was considered likely to be a technical artifact of the sequencing pipeline. An association between a missense DCLRE1C variant and V-gene and J-gene trimming of TCR beta chains was found in a later genetic analysis and replicated in an independent cohort. This cohort had only TCR beta chains sequenced, and the lack of alpha or paired-chain data limited which features could be detected. Because HLA typing was unavailable for some donors at each locus, only the typed subset was used in association tests. Broadly in line with IMGT annotations, most TCR beta V segments showed up in productive rearrangements about 90% or about 30% of the time in an earlier analysis of about 500 of the donors. According to the authors, the approach could potentially be generalized to other disease states and immunological phenotypes. According to a later analysis, most CMV-associated TCR beta chains appeared to be HLA-restricted, and the HLA associations seemed to be driven largely by CMV exposure. When HLA alleles, especially DR and DQ, strongly co-occurred, TCR associations were difficult to assign to individual alleles. The classifier was reported to diagnose cytomegalovirus status with high specificity and sensitivity in both the original and validation cohorts. In a later analysis, several top co-occurrence clusters were reported to appear linked to parvovirus B19, influenza, CMV and Epstein-Barr virus. Some 16 rarely observed V segments, including chromosome 9 orphons, were excluded from the earlier analysis of a few hundred of the donors because counts were too low. In vitro tests confirmed that three of the cytomegalovirus-associated TCR beta chains recognize cytomegalovirus antigens. In a later analysis, HLA-associated TCR beta chains were found to be more clonally expanded and to have lower generation probabilities than equally common non-associated chains. Compared with the approximately 600-donor mean, donors in an Asian-associated ancestry cluster had fewer N-insertions in productive TCRs, according to a later genetic analysis. A further reported finding was that TCR beta sequences accurately predicted the HLA-A and HLA-B alleles for most subjects in the first cohort. Presence/absence analyses assumed roughly uniform sequencing depth across donors, an assumption that may not hold.

The CDR3 has 16 amino acids, counting the end cysteine and phenylalanine. The sequence is cut down to CDR3 DNA, 48 bases in frame from base 1. At the junction V is shortened by 0 bases and J by 0 bases; bases outside the gene matches: 3. Reading the germline V gene gives CDR1 SGHRS and CDR2 YFSETQ. The cohort was made up of roughly 670 healthy bone marrow donors. Cohort members were all nominally healthy when sampled, although unrecorded immune exposures were likely present. The donor was CMV seropositive and was included in the group of 290 or so seropositive cohort members. Each donor provided a peripheral blood sample, and peripheral blood mononuclear cells were used for TCR beta sequencing. Genomic DNA was extracted from the blood cell samples with the Qiagen DNeasy Blood Extraction Kit. About this clone: Its antigen has not been determined. Base qualities are not at hand, and no much larger clone is one base apart.

Library generation was performed with the immunoSEQ multiplex PCR assay. The multiplex PCR relied on a mix of 60 forward primers for TCR Vbeta segments and 13 reverse primers for TCR Jbeta segments. The CDR3 region of rearranged TCR beta genes was amplified from genomic DNA with a multiplex PCR assay. The amplified TCR beta libraries were sequenced on the Illumina HiSeq System as 87-base-pair reads. As for the original processing: A later analysis tallied around 87 million unique TCR beta chains across the 700 or so repertoires, and about 12 million of those chains were shared by two or more donors. A nearest-neighbor algorithm error-corrected the raw reads and collapsed the reads into unique sequences, merging closely related sequences to remove PCR and sequencing errors. To assign V, D and J gene segments, CDR3 sequences were aligned to IMGT reference sequences. For a sequence to be retained, at least a six-nucleotide match to both a V gene segment and a J gene segment was required. Rearrangements were called productive when the CDR3 lacked stop codons and stayed in frame with V and J; all others were non-productive. CDR3 was defined by IMGT convention, running from the second conserved V-encoded cysteine to the conserved J-encoded phenylalanine. The earlier analysis of about 610 of the donors excluded any sequence lacking an unambiguous match to a single V gene segment. An earlier analysis of about 590 of the donors classified V segments as functional when productive rearrangements were above 56.7% and as segregating when the standard deviation between donors was above 5%. To diagnose cytomegalovirus status from the catalog of TCR beta chain sequences, a statistical classification framework was built. V and J gene assignment, in a later analysis, came from comparing TCR nucleotide sequences with IMGT/GENE-DB human TR gene sequences. Using the TCRdist pipeline, a later analysis assigned CDR3 sequences along with most-parsimonious VDJ recombination scenarios. In a later analysis, every TCR beta chain was defined by the combination of its CDR3 amino acid sequence and its V-gene family, and reads without a unique V-gene family were dropped. A later analysis removed 592 highly shared, low-generation-probability nucleotide sequences to deal with suspected cross-contamination and a sequencing artifact. For each public chain, a later analysis derived a clonal expansion index from normalized ranks of inferred template counts within each repertoire. In a later analysis, generation probabilities were computed using a VDJ recombination model fitted to out-of-frame rearrangements, and the results were checked against IGoR. A later analysis scored TCR-TCR, TCR-HLA and TCR-CMV co-occurrence with hypergeometric tests, applying a repertoire-size bias correction to TCR pairs. False discovery rates were estimated in a later analysis by permuting HLA or CMV assignments 20 times. In a later analysis, co-occurring TCRs were grouped using DBSCAN, and TCRdist sequence similarity was added for clustering within HLA-allele-positive subsets. Repertoires with fewer than 30,000 or more than 120,000 public chains were left out of co-occurrence clustering, as were about 5 repertoires with anomalous nucleotide sharing. Entries here come from immuneACCESS through TCRdb and include only in-frame sequences with V and J called. Some clones fail to appear in such tables; in the studies checked, an unresolved V gene covers under half of the shortfall, and the cause of the remainder is unknown. Clonal size and the V and J genes are those of that table, whereas D and trimming came from the DNA. The sample table shows approximately 120,000 clones, and over 80% are seen once. Around 19% of the sample is held by the ten biggest clonotypes.

Material: PBMCs. The sequence was obtained from a man younger than 35 in good health and CMV-seropositive. The rearrangement joined TRBV5-1 to TRBJ1-3; TRBD1 lines up with 7 middle nucleotides. The sequenced DNA is TGCGCCAGCAGCTTGGGGGACAGCAGCTCTGGAAACACCATATATTTT. This codes for CASSLGDSSSGNTIYF.